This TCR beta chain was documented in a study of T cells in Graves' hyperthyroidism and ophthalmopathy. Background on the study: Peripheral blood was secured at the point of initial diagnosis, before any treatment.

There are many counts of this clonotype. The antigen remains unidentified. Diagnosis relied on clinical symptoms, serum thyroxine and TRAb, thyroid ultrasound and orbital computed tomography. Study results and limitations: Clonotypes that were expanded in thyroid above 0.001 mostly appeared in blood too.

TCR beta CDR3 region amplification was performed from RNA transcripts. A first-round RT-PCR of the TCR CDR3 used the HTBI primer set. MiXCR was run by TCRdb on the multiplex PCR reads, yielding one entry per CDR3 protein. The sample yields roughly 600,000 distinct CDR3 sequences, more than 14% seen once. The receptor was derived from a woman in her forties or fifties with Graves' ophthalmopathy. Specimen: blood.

The CDR3, as DNA: TGTGCCAGCAGGAGGACTAGCGGAGAAAGCTCCTACAATGAGCAGTTCTTC. Translating it yields CASRRTSGESSYNEQFF. The genes are TRBV27 and TRBJ2-1, with TRBD2 matching over 10 bases. This CDR3 is 17 amino acids long. The trim removed 6 bases at V and 0 bases at J, leaving 8 bases unmatched. CDR1 is MNHEY, CDR2 SMNVEV, per germline (reference sequence).